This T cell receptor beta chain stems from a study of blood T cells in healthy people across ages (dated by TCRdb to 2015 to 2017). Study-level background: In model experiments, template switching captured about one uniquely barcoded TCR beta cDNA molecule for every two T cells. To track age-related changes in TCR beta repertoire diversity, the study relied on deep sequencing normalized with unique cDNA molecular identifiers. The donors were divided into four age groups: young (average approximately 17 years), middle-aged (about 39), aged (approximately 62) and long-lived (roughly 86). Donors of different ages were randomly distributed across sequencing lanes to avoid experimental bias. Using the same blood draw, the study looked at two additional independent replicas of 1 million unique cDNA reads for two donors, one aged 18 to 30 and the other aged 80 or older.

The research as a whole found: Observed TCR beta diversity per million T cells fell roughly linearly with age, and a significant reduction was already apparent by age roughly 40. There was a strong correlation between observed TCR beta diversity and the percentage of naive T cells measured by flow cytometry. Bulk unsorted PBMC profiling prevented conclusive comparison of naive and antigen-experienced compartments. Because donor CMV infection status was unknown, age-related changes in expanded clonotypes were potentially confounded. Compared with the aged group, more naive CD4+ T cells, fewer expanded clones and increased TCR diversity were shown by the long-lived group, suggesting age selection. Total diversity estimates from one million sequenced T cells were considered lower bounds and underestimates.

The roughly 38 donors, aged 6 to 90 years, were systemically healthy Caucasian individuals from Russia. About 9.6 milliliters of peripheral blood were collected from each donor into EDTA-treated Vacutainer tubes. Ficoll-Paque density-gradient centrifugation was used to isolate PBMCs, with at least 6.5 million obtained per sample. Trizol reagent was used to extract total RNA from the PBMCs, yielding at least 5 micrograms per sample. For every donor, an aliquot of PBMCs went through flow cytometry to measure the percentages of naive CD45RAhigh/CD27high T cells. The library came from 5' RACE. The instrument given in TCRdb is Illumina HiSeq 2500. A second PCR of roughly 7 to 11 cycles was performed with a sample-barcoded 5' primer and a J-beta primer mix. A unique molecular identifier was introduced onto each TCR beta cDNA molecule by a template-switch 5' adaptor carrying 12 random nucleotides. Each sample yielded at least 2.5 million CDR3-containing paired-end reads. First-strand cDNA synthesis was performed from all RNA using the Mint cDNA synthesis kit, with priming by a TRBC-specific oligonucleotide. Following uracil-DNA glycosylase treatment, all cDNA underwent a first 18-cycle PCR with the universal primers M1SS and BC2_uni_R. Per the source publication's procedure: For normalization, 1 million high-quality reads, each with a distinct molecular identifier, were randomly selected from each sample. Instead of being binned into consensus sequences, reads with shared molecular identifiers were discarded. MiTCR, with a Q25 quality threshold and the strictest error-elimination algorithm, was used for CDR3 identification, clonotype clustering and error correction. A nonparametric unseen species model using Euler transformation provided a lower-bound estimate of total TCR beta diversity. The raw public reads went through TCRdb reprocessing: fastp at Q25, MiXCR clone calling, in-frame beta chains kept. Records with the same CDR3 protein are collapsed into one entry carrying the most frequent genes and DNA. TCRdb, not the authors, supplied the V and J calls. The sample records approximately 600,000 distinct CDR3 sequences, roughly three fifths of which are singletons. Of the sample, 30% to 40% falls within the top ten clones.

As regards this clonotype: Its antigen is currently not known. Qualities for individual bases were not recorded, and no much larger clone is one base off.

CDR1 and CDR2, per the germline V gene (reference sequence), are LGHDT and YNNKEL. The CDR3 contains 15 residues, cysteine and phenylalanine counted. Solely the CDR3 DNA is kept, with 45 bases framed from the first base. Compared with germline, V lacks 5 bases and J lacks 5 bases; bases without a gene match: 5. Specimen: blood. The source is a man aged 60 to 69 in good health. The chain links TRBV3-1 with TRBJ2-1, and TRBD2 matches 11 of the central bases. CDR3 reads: CASSSIAGGNNEQFF. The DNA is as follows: TGTGCCAGCAGCTCCATAGCGGGGGGGAACAATGAGCAGTTCTTC.